This TCR beta chain was documented in a study of shared clonotypes between healthy human individuals. V was pared by 0 bases and J by 1 base, with 6 bases of the junction left unmatched. There are 16 residues in the CDR3. Germline CDR1 SGHRS, CDR2 YFSETQ. This table comes from immunoSEQ multiplex PCR, and its TCRdb copy is limited to in-frame clones, with some not included. The profile shows more than 2 million clones, over 85% of them singletons. Naive CD8 isolation took CD45RO-negative cells positively selected for CCR7 and excluded terminally differentiated effector memory CD45RA+ cells. Material for sequencing was naive CD8+ T cells sorted from blood. This rearrangement joins TRBV5-1 to TRBJ2-7; 8 bases are a match to TRBD1. The TCR was taken from a man aged 18-30 years in good health. In DNA, the CDR3 is TGCGCCAGCAGCTTGGATTTAACAGGGGGATCCTACGAGCAGTACTTC. Its translation: CASSLDLTGGSYEQYF.